A single sample is the source of the 31 T cell receptor beta chains below, sequenced in a study of cytomegalovirus exposure and HLA in healthy donors. The PCR made use of 60 Vbeta and 13 Jbeta primers. Data came from immunoSEQ multiplex PCR; TCRdb stores just in-frame clones and leaves some out. The sample gives roughly 180,000 clones, roughly four fifths of which show up once; under 5% is in the top ten. Material for sequencing was PBMCs. The source is a man aged 18 to 29 in good health and CMV-seronegative.

The CDR3 sequence: CASSRRTASSGANVLTF. For the CDR3, the DNA is TGTGCCAGCAGCCGTCGGACAGCTTCCTCTGGGGCCAACGTCCTGACTTTC. V gene TRBV7-9 combines with J gene TRBJ2-6, with a weak D call TRBD1 (6 bases). Trimming shortened V by 5 bases and J by 0 bases, and 14 bases separated the two germline ends. The CDR3 sequence is 17 residues long. Germline loops: CDR1 SEHNR, CDR2 FQNEAQ (reference sequence).

This clone was observed a handful of times. The chain couples TRBV7-9 to TRBJ1-4; 8 positions agree with TRBD1. Germline assignment: CDR1 SEHNR and CDR2 FQNEAQ (reference sequence). This CDR3 comprises 15 residues. Trimming removed 5 bases from V and 7 bases from J; junction bases left unmatched: 9. The CDR3 DNA reads TGTGCCAGCAGCCTCCCCGGGACAGGTAGTGAAAAACTGTTTTTT. Residues: CASSLPGTGSEKLFF.

This clone appeared once. CDR3: CASSARQGRGEQYF. The CDR3 DNA follows: TGCGCCAGCAGCGCTCGACAGGGCCGAGGGGAGCAGTACTTC. The J gene is TRBJ2-7, the V gene TRBV5-1; TRBD1 aligns across 7 bases. This CDR3 contains 14 residues. The V gene end was trimmed by 4 bases and the J gene end by 7 bases; junction bases not matched to a gene: 11. From germline, CDR1 is SGHRS and CDR2 YFSETQ.

DNA for the CDR3: TGCGCCAGCATCGGAGCGGCGGAGGATGGCTACACCTTC. Translation: CASIGAAEDGYTF. This chain uses TRBV10-2 with TRBJ1-2; D not certain. Germline CDR1 WSHSY, CDR2 SAAADI. Trimming took 7 bases from V and 6 from J, leaving 15 bases between them. CDR3 length: 13 residues.

The chain joins TRBV7-3 to TRBJ2-1; TRBD2 matches at 8 bases. The CDR3 loop spans 14 amino acids. V shed 4 bases and J 10 bases; nucleotides not matched to a gene: 9. Germline CDR1 SGHTA, CDR2 FQGTGA. This chain's CDR3 is CASSSTGGPGEQFF. CDR3 coding DNA: TGTGCCAGCAGCTCAACGGGAGGGCCAGGGGAGCAGTTCTTC.

CDR3: CASSLKLAGTDTQYF. The CDR3 DNA reads TGTGCCAGCAGCTTAAAACTAGCGGGCACAGATACGCAGTATTTT. The V gene is TRBV7-3, the J gene TRBJ2-3; 8 nucleotides agree with TRBD2. V shed 1 base, J shed 1 base, and the junction held 1 base outside the gene matches. This CDR3 is built from 15 residues. Germline assignment: CDR1 SGHTA and CDR2 FQGTGA.

This rearrangement joins TRBV4-2 to TRBJ1-5; 8 nucleotides agree with TRBD1. The CDR3 has 14 residues. Germline lookup yields CDR1 LGHNA and CDR2 YNFKEQ. Trimming took 3 bases from V and 3 from J; bases not matched to a gene: 1. CDR3 region: CASSQTGDNQPQHF. The CDR3, as DNA: TGTGCCAGCAGCCAGACAGGGGACAATCAGCCCCAGCATTTT.

The V and J genes are TRBV7-9 and TRBJ2-1; D possibly corresponds to TRBD1 (5 bases). The V end was cut by 6 bases, the J end by 6 bases, with 21 bases between. CDR1 SEHNR and CDR2 FQNEAQ come from the germline V gene (reference sequence). The length of the CDR3 is 16 residues. This CDR3 is CASSTPKSEQVNEQFF. In nucleotides, the CDR3 is TGTGCCAGCAGTACCCCCAAGTCCGAACAGGTCAATGAGCAGTTCTTC.

The V and J genes are TRBV7-9 and TRBJ2-7, with unresolved D. The CDR3 sequence is 13 residues long. Germline-derived CDR1 and CDR2 are SEHNR and FQNEAQ (reference sequence). V was shortened by 5 bases and J by 2 bases, with 10 bases between the two germline ends. CDR3 bases: TGTGCCAGCAGCCCGATGGCAGCCTACGAGCAGTACTTC. This sequence encodes CASSPMAAYEQYF. Combining the CDR3 with reference TRBV7-9 and TRBJ2-7 gives the whole variable domain DTGVSQNPRHKITKRGQNVTFRCDPISEHNRLYWYRQTLGQGPEFLTYFQNEAQLEKSRLLSDRFSAERPKGSFSTLEIQRTEQGDSAMYLCASSPMAAYEQYFGPGTRLTVT.

About this clone: Distinct nucleotide sequences in the sample also encode this CDR3. The CDR3 nucleotides are TGTGCCAGCAGCTTGGTAGGGAGAGAGACCCAGTACTTC. Translation: CASSLVGRETQYF. The genes are TRBV5-4 and TRBJ2-5; possibly TRBD2 for D (5 bases). With 0 bases removed from V and 4 bases from J, the gap between germline ends came to 7 bases. The CDR3 runs 13 residues. CDR1 is SGHNT and CDR2 is YYREEE in the germline V gene (reference sequence).

The gene calls are TRBV14 and TRBJ2-7; 12 bases match TRBD1. CDR3 length: 16 residues. Trimming took 4 bases from V and 7 from J; bases not matched to a gene: 11. CDR1 SGHDN and CDR2 FVKESK come from the germline V gene. CDR3 nucleotide sequence: TGTGCCAGCAGCCCATGGCAGGGACAGGGGGCGCGTGAGCAGTACTTC. Protein product: CASSPWQGQGAREQYF.

This clone appeared once. This rearrangement joins TRBV4-3 to TRBJ1-5; D remains unclear. Germline V gene lookup returns CDR1 LGHNA and CDR2 YSLEER. The CDR3 extends over 15 amino acids. Trimming took off 0 bases at V and 3 bases at J, with 9 bases between the two ends. CDR3 coding DNA: TGCGCCAGCAGCCAAGATCATGGCATCAATCAGCCCCAGCATTTT. Amino acid sequence: CASSQDHGINQPQHF.

The chain combines TRBV7-3 with TRBJ2-1; D is perhaps TRBD2 (5 bases). CDR3 size: 13 residues. V was pared by 5 bases and J by 9 bases, with 14 bases between. Looked up from germline, CDR1 is SGHTA and CDR2 is FQGTGA. This CDR3 is CASSLEGKGEQFF. DNA of the CDR3: TGTGCCAGCAGCCTAGAGGGCAAGGGTGAGCAGTTCTTC.

A word on this clone: One end of the junction is discordant with germline, which a read error may explain. V usage is TRBV7-9 and J usage is TRBJ1-1; D not resolved. This CDR3 is 12 amino acids long. CDR1 is SEHNR, CDR2 FQNEAQ, per germline (reference sequence). The CDR3 loop reads CSSSLGEIEAFF. The CDR3 DNA reads as TGTTCCAGCAGCTTAGGAGAGATCGAAGCTTTCTTT.

The V gene is TRBV6-1, the J gene TRBJ2-7; TRBD1 aligns across 7 bases. The CDR3 totals 13 residues. The germline V gene has CDR1 MNHNS and CDR2 SASEGT. With 4 bases clipped from V and 4 bases from J, the junction kept 4 bases outside the gene matches. This CDR3 is CASSGGRGYEQYF. In DNA form, the CDR3 reads TGTGCCAGCAGTGGCGGCAGGGGGTACGAGCAGTACTTC.

V usage is TRBV6-1 and J usage is TRBJ1-2; D may be TRBD1 (6 bases). Looked up from germline, CDR1 is MNHNS and CDR2 is SASEGT. This CDR3 has 13 amino acids. Trimming cost V 3 bases and J 4 bases, with 9 bases left between them. CDR3 residues: CASSEDSIYGYTF. The CDR3 region has the DNA TGTGCCAGCAGTGAGGACAGTATCTATGGCTACACCTTC.

The J gene is TRBJ2-5, the V gene TRBV7-2, with D possibly being TRBD2 (5 bases). V dropped 2 bases and J dropped 2 bases, with 12 bases sitting between them. Germline V lookup: CDR1 SGHTA, CDR2 FQGNSA. The length of the CDR3 is 15 residues. CDR3 sequence: CASSLIGLLQETQYF. The CDR3, as DNA: TGTGCCAGCAGCTTAATTGGACTCCTTCAAGAGACCCAGTACTTC. The full variable domain, with the rest looked up from reference TRBV7-2 and TRBJ2-5, is GAGVSQSPSNKVTEKGKDVELRCDPISGHTALYWYRQSLGQGLEFLIYFQGNSAPDKSGLPSDRFSAERTGGSVSTLTIQRTQQEDSAVYLCASSLIGLLQETQYFGPGTRLLVL.

This chain connects TRBV7-8 to TRBJ1-2; 9 bases agree with TRBD1. CDR1 SGHVS and CDR2 FQNEAQ come from the germline V gene. V lost 5 bases, J lost 6 bases, and 4 bases stayed unmatched. The CDR3 covers 13 residues. In nucleotides, the CDR3 is TGTGCCAGCAGCCGGGGACAGGGAGATGGCTACACCTTC. Translating it yields CASSRGQGDGYTF.

This clone was counted only a few times. The chain uses TRBV5-5 and TRBJ1-2; D call uncertain. Between the trimmed V and J ends, which lost 0 bases and 2 bases, there was a span of 8 bases. CDR3 length equals 14 residues. In germline, CDR1 is SGHKS, CDR2 YYEKEE (reference sequence). CDR3 loop: CASSLVRQNYGYTF. DNA of the CDR3: TGTGCCAGCAGCTTGGTCCGCCAGAACTATGGCTACACCTTC. Drawing the rest from reference TRBV5-5 and TRBJ1-2, the complete variable domain is DAGVTQSPTHLIKTRGQQVTLRCSPISGHKSVSWYQQVLGQGPQFIFQYYEKEERGRGNFPDRFSARQFPNYSSELNVNALLLGDSALYLCASSLVRQNYGYTFGSGTRLTVV.

This chain uses TRBV2 with TRBJ2-7; 9 bases map to TRBD1. The length of the CDR3 is 16 residues. V dropped 2 bases and J dropped 4; count of bases not matched to a gene: 9. Germline-derived CDR1 and CDR2 are SNHLY and FYNNEI. The CDR3: CASSESRTGEWYEQYF. The DNA for the CDR3 is TGTGCCAGCAGTGAATCAAGGACAGGGGAGTGGTACGAGCAGTACTTC.

V gene TRBV9 combines with J gene TRBJ2-5; D is perhaps TRBD1 (5 bases). Trimming removed 0 bases at V and 2 bases at J, with 11 bases between. This CDR3 is built from 15 residues. The germline gives CDR1 SGDLS, CDR2 YYNGEE. CDR3 in DNA: TGTGCCAGCAGCGTAGAAGGACATACGCAAGAGACCCAGTACTTC. It is translated as CASSVEGHTQETQYF. Variable domain in full (rest from reference TRBV9 and TRBJ2-5): DSGVTQTPKHLITATGQRVTLRCSPRSGDLSVYWYQQSLDQGLQFLIQYYNGEERAKGNILERFSAQQFPDLHSELNLSSLELGDSALYFCASSVEGHTQETQYFGPGTRLLVL.

This chain links TRBV4-2 with TRBJ2-7, with 8 positions matching TRBD2. The germline V gene encodes CDR1 LGHNA and CDR2 YNFKEQ. The CDR3 has 16 amino acids. The ends lost 0 bases at V and 4 bases at J; junction bases unmatched: 8. In DNA, the CDR3 is TGTGCCAGCAGCCAAGACCCGGGAGGGCCTTTATACGAGCAGTACTTC. Its protein product is CASSQDPGGPLYEQYF.

V gene TRBV5-8 combines with J gene TRBJ2-7; no clear D. CDR3 size: 13 residues. Germline V gene data show CDR1 as SGHTS and CDR2 as YDEGEE. V lost 6 bases and J lost 3, with 13 bases in between. The CDR3 DNA reads TGTGCCAGCATTAACTCCCAATTCTACGAGCAGTACTTC. Its translation: CASINSQFYEQYF.

The J gene is TRBJ2-2, the V gene TRBV6-5, with TRBD1 matching over 7 bases. The CDR3 spans 15 residues. Germline V gene sequence: CDR1 MNHEY, CDR2 SVGAGI. V was clipped by 5 bases and J by 4 bases; unmatched bases: 7. The CDR3 spells CASSLSTGLTGELFF. The CDR3 nucleotides read TGTGCCAGCAGTCTATCGACAGGGCTCACCGGGGAGCTGTTTTTT.

This rearrangement joins TRBV15 to TRBJ1-2, with TRBD1 as a possible D gene (6 bases). CDR3 length: 17 residues. Looked up from germline, CDR1 is LNHNV and CDR2 is YYDKDF (reference sequence). V shed 0 bases and J shed 4 bases, with 18 bases lying between them. In DNA form, the CDR3 reads TGTGCCACCAGCAGAGATAAAGGGGCAGGGGCCGTCTATGGCTACACCTTC. Translated: CATSRDKGAGAVYGYTF.

This clone was recorded only once. The V and J genes are TRBV5-1 and TRBJ1-6; 9 nucleotides line up with TRBD1. V shed 4 bases, J shed 8 bases, and the junction held 7 bases outside the gene matches. This CDR3 contains 15 residues. In germline, CDR1 is SGHRS, CDR2 YFSETQ. This CDR3 is CASSRDRQGDSPLHF. DNA of the CDR3: TGCGCCAGCAGCCGGGATAGACAGGGGGATTCACCCCTCCACTTT.

The V gene is TRBV5-1, the J gene TRBJ2-7; 12 positions agree with TRBD2. Losses at the gene ends were 0 bases for V and 1 base for J; bases not matched to a gene: 8. Germline V CDR1 and CDR2: SGHRS, YFSETQ. The CDR3 runs 18 residues. The CDR3 reads CASSLAGAGTSGSYEQYF. As DNA, the CDR3 is TGCGCCAGCAGCTTGGCGGGGGCCGGGACTAGCGGGTCCTACGAGCAGTACTTC. The full variable domain, completed using reference TRBV5-1 and TRBJ2-7, is KAGVTQTPRYLIKTRGQQVTLSCSPISGHRSVSWYQQTPGQGLQFLFEYFSETQRNKGNFPGRFSGRQFSNSRSEMNVSTLELGDSALYLCASSLAGAGTSGSYEQYFGPGTRLTVT.

The V call is TRBV6-5, the J call TRBJ2-3; D unresolved. Per germline, CDR1 MNHEY and CDR2 SVGAGI. CDR3 length equals 15 residues. The V and J ends lost 7 bases and 2 bases respectively, with 16 bases between them. The CDR3 DNA sequence: TGTGCCAGCAAGCTAATAGCAACTAACACAGATACGCAGTATTTT. It yields the protein CASKLIATNTDTQYF.

The chain combines TRBV6-5 with TRBJ1-2; D is undetermined. CDR3 length: 11 amino acids. Trimming cost V 4 bases and J 8 bases, with 8 bases left between them. CDR1 MNHEY and CDR2 SVGAGI come from the germline V gene. In DNA form, the CDR3 reads TGTGCCAGCAGTTCCCTATACGGCTACACCTTC. Translation: CASSSLYGYTF.

V usage is TRBV9 and J usage is TRBJ2-1; TRBD2 agrees at 8 bases. Germline lookup yields CDR1 SGDLS and CDR2 YYNGEE. This CDR3 region has 12 residues. The trim removed 9 bases at V and 4 bases at J, leaving 3 bases unmatched. The CDR3 loop reads CANTSGYNEQFF. For the CDR3, the DNA is TGTGCCAACACTAGCGGATACAATGAGCAGTTCTTC. Full variable domain (rest looked up from reference TRBV9 and TRBJ2-1): DSGVTQTPKHLITATGQRVTLRCSPRSGDLSVYWYQQSLDQGLQFLIQYYNGEERAKGNILERFSAQQFPDLHSELNLSSLELGDSALYFCANTSGYNEQFFGPGTRLTVL.

The gene calls are TRBV7-9 and TRBJ2-2; the D gene is possibly TRBD2 (6 bases). Trimming removed 5 bases from V and 3 bases from J, with 16 bases in between. The CDR3 covers 16 residues. CDR1 and CDR2 (germline): SEHNR, FQNEAQ (reference sequence). The CDR3 reads CASSQFRDSYTGELFF. CDR3 in DNA: TGTGCCAGCAGCCAATTCCGGGACTCGTACACCGGGGAGCTGTTTTTT. The complete variable domain, with remaining parts taken from reference TRBV7-9 and TRBJ2-2, reads DTGVSQNPRHKITKRGQNVTFRCDPISEHNRLYWYRQTLGQGPEFLTYFQNEAQLEKSRLLSDRFSAERPKGSFSTLEIQRTEQGDSAMYLCASSQFRDSYTGELFFGEGSRLTVL.